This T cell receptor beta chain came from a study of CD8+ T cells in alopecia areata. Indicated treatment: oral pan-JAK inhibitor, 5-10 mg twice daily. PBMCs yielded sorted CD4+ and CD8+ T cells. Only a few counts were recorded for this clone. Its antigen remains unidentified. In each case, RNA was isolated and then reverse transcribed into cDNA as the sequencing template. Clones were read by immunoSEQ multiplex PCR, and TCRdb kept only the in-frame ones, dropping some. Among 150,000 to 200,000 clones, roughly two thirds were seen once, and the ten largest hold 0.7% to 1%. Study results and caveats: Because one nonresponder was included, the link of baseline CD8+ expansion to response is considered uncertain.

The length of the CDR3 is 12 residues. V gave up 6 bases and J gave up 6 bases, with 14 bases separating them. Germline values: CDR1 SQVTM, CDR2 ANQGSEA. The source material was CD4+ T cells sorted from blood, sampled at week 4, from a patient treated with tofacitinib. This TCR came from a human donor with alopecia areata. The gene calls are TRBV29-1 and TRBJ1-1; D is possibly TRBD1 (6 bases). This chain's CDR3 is CSVAGQISEAFF. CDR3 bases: TGCAGCGTCGCCGGACAGATTTCTGAAGCTTTCTTT.